This T cell receptor (beta chain) was observed in a study of T cell changes during pregnancy in multiple sclerosis. Measured with immunoSEQ multiplex PCR; TCRdb has only the in-frame clones, and not every one. The sample contains some 110,000 clones, 92% of which appear only once. This CDR3 region has 14 residues. The V gene's germline CDR1 is MNHNS and CDR2 SASEGT. V was clipped by 6 bases and J by 1 base, with 10 bases between them. The clonotype originates from a female donor with multiple sclerosis, enrolled in a pregnancy study. The chain uses TRBV6-1 and TRBJ2-1; D is possibly TRBD2 (6 bases). The specimen was peripheral blood, collected in the third trimester of pregnancy. CDR3 region: CASSASGSYNEQFF. The DNA for the CDR3 is TGTGCCAGCAGCGCGAGCGGGTCCTACAATGAGCAGTTCTTC.